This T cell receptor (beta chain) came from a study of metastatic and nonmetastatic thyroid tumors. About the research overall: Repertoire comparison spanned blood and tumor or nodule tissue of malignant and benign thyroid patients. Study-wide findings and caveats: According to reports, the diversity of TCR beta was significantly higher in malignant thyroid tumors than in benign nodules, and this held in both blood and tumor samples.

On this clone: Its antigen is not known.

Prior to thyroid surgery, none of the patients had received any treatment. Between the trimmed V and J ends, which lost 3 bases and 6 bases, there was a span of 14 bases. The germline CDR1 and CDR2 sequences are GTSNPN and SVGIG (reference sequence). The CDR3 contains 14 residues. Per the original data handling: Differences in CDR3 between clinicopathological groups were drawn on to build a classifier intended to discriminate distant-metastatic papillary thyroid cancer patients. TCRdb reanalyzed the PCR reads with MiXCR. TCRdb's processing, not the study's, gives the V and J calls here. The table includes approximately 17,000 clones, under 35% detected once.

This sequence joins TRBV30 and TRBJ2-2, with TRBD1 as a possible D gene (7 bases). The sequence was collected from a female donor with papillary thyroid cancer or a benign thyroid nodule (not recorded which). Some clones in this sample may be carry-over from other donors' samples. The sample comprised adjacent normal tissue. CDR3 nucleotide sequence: TGTGCCTGGAGCGGGGGACAGTTCTCCGGGGAGCTGTTTTTT. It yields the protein CAWSGGQFSGELFF.